A single sample gave rise to the 2 T cell receptor beta chains below, sequenced in a study of post-analysis software for immune sequencing data. The antigens for these receptors are not known. General study points: About five TRBV segments, including TRBV5-6, TRBV5-1 and TRBV20-1, were more frequent in patients than controls.

Unique molecular identifiers were built into the TCR beta cDNA libraries. TCRdb used MiXCR to reprocess the PCR reads, holding one entry per CDR3 protein. In the table there are some 890,000 distinct CDR3 sequences, about 57% of which are singletons. Material: blood. The receptor source for this set is a girl aged 10 to 17 with multiple sclerosis.

As DNA, the CDR3 is TGTGCCAGCAGTGTGACAGGGTTCTCTGGGGCCAACGTCCTGACTTTC. It codes for CASSVTGFSGANVLTF. This rearrangement joins TRBV12-3 or TRBV12-4 to TRBJ2-6; 7 bases are a match to TRBD1. The CDR3 spans 16 residues. With V trimmed by 5 bases and J by 0 bases, 4 bases remained unmatched.

The chain couples TRBV28 to TRBJ2-1, with D possibly TRBD1 on 6 matching bases. Germline CDR1 reads MDHEN; CDR2 reads SYDVKM. The CDR3 is 16 amino acids. The V end was cut by 6 bases, the J end by 0 bases, with 15 bases between. Written as DNA, the CDR3 is TGTGCCAGCAGCACCCCAGGGGTGAGCTCCTACAATGAGCAGTTCTTC. It encodes CASSTPGVSSYNEQFF.